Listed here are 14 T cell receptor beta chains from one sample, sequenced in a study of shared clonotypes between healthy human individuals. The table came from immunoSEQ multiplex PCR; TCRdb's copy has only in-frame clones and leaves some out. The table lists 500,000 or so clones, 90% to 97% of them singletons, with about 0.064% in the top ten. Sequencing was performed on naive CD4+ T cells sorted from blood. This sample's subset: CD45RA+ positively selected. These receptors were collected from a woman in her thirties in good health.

CDR3 in DNA: TGTGCCAGTAGTATGTTGGGGCGGTCAATAGAAAAACTGTTTTTT. As protein: CASSMLGRSIEKLFF. The chain recombines TRBV19 with TRBJ1-4, with a possible D match to TRBD1 (5 bases). Trimming took off 3 bases at V and 8 bases at J, with 16 bases between the two ends. The CDR3 is 15 amino acids. Per germline, CDR1 LNHDA and CDR2 SQIVND (reference sequence).

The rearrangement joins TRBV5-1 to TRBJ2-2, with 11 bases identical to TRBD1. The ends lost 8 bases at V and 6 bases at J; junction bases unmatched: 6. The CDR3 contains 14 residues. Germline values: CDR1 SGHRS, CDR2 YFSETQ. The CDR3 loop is CASPGQGVAGELFF. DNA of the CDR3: TGCGCCAGTCCGGGACAGGGGGTGGCCGGGGAGCTGTTTTTT.

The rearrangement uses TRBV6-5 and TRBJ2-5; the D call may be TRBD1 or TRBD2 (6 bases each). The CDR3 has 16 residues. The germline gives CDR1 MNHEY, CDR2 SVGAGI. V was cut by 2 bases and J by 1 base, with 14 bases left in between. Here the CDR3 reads CASSYVSGAAQETQYF. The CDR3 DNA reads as TGTGCCAGCAGTTACGTTTCGGGGGCAGCCCAAGAGACCCAGTACTTC.

The CDR3 loop reads CASSVLAGDSTGELFF. The CDR3 DNA is TGTGCCAGCAGTGTACTAGCGGGAGATTCCACCGGGGAGCTGTTTTTT. The chain combines TRBV2 with TRBJ2-2; 11 bases line up with TRBD2. The CDR3 totals 16 residues. Per germline, CDR1 SNHLY and CDR2 FYNNEI. Losses at the gene ends were 4 bases for V and 4 bases for J; bases not matched to a gene: 5.

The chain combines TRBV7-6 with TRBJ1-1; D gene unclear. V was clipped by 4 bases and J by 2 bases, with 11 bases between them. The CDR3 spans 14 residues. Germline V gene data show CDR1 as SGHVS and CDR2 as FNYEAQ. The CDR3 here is CASSSQRINTEAFF. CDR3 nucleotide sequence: TGTGCCAGCAGCTCTCAAAGGATTAACACTGAAGCTTTCTTT.

This CDR3 reads CASSVSVSTDTQYF. For the CDR3, the DNA is TGTGCCAGCAGTGTTAGCGTTAGCACAGATACGCAGTATTTT. The rearrangement joins TRBV27 to TRBJ2-3, with a possible D match to TRBD2 (5 bases). This CDR3 has 14 amino acids. In germline, CDR1 is MNHEY, CDR2 SMNVEV (reference sequence). The V end was cut by 5 bases, the J end by 0 bases, with 9 bases between.

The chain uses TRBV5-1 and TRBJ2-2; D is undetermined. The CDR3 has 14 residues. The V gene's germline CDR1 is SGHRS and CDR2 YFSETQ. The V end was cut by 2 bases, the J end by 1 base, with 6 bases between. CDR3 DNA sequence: TGCGCCAGCAGCTTCCTCCAGAACACCGGGGAGCTGTTTTTT. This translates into CASSFLQNTGELFF. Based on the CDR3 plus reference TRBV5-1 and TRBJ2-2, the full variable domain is KAGVTQTPRYLIKTRGQQVTLSCSPISGHRSVSWYQQTPGQGLQFLFEYFSETQRNKGNFPGRFSGRQFSNSRSEMNVSTLELGDSALYLCASSFLQNTGELFFGEGSRLTVL.

CDR3 sequence reads: CASSTGGQETQYF. The CDR3 DNA sequence: TGTGCCAGCTCAACAGGGGGGCAAGAGACCCAGTACTTC. The V call is TRBV5-4, the J call TRBJ2-5, with 8 nucleotides matching TRBD1. J was trimmed by 2 bases and V by 7 bases; bases with no gene match: 4. This CDR3 is 13 amino acids long. Germline V lookup: CDR1 SGHNT, CDR2 YYREEE (reference sequence). The full variable domain, rest sourced from reference TRBV5-4 and TRBJ2-5, is ETGVTQSPTHLIKTRGQQVTLRCSSQSGHNTVSWYQQALGQGPQFIFQYYREEENGRGNFPPRFSGLQFPNYSSELNVNALELDDSALYLCASSTGGQETQYFGPGTRLLVL.

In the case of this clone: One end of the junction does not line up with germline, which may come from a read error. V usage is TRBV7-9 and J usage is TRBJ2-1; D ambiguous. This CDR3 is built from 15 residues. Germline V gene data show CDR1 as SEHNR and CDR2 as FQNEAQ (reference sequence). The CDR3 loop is CASRHKTSLYSEQFF. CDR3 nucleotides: TGTGCCAGCAGACATAAGACGTCTTTATACAGTGAGCAGTTCTTC.

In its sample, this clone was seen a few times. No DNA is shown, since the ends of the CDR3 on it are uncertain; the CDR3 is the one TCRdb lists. Here the CDR3 reads CASSSSGQGYEQYF. The rearrangement uses TRBV5-1 and TRBJ2-7; the D call TRBD1 from the table was never checked on the DNA. The CDR3 has 14 residues if both end residues are counted. In germline, CDR1 is SGHRS, CDR2 YFSETQ.

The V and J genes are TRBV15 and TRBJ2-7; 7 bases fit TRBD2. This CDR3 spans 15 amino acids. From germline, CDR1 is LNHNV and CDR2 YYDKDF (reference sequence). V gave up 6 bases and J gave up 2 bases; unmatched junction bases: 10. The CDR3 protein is CATRGRGEGPYEQYF. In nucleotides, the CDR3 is TGTGCCACCAGGGGGAGGGGAGAGGGACCCTACGAGCAGTACTTC.

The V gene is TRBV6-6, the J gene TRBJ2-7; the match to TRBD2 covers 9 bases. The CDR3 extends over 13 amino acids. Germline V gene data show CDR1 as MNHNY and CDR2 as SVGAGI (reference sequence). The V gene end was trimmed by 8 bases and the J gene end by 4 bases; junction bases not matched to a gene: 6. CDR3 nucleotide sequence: TGTGCCAGCGGACTGCGGGAGGGATACGAGCAGTACTTC. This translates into CASGLREGYEQYF.

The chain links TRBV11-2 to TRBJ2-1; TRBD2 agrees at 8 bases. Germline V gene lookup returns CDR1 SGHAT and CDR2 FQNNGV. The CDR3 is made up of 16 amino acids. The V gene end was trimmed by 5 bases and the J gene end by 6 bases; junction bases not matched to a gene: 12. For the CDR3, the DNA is TGTGCCAGCAGCACCACCCCGGCGGGAGGACGCAATGAGCAGTTCTTC. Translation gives CASSTTPAGGRNEQFF.

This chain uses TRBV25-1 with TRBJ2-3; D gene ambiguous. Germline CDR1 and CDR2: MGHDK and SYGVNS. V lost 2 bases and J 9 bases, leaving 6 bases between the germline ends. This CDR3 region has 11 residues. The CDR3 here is CASSEVGTQYF. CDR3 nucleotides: TGTGCCAGCAGTGAAGTTGGAACGCAGTATTTT.